This TCR beta chain stems from a study of blood T cell repertoires in COVID-19. Study details: Sites across the United States, Italy and Spain contributed samples from acute and convalescent COVID-19. Sources were T cells, B-cell-depleted T cells, or PBMCs; the material itself was cDNA or gDNA.

Original processing notes: Counts of nucleated cells, estimated from reference gene primer amplification, were obtained. Produced via immunoSEQ multiplex PCR; TCRdb's table is partial and in-frame only. D and trimming were read from the DNA, whereas the V and J calls and clone size are those reported in that table. This sample carries fewer than 65,000 clones, 87% of them seen once, and the ten largest clones take about a tenth. Germline V CDR1 and CDR2: LNHNV, YYDKDF (reference sequence). The CDR3 has 14 amino acids. Losses at the gene ends were 2 bases for V and 7 bases for J; bases not matched to a gene: 6.

This clonotype was obtained from a human donor with acute or convalescent COVID-19. The donor label of this sample is uncertain. Material for sequencing was peripheral blood. This chain links TRBV15 with TRBJ1-2; TRBD1 matches at 8 bases. DNA of the CDR3: TGTGCCACCAGCAGATCCCAGGACAGGGTTGGCTACACCTTC. The encoded protein is CATSRSQDRVGYTF.